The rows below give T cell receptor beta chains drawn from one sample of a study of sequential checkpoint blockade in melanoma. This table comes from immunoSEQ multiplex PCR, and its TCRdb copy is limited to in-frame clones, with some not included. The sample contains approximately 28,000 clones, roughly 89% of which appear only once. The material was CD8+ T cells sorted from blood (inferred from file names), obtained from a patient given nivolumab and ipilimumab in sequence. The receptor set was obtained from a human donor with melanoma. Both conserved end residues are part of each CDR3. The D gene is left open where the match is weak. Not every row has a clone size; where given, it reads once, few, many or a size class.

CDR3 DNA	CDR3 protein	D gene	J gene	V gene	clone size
TGTGCCTGGAGTGTACGGGGAAGGACTGAAGCTTTCTTT	CAWSVRGRTEAFF	NA	TRBJ1-1	TRBV30	NA
TGCGCCAGCAGCCAGAGACAGGGGGCCAACGAGCAGTACTTC	CASSQRQGANEQYF	TRBD1	TRBJ2-7	TRBV4-3	NA
TGCGCCAGCAGCCAATTGGACAGGGGGATGGCAACACCCCTCCACTTT	CASSQLDRGMATPLHF	TRBD1	TRBJ1-6	TRBV4-3	NA
TGTGCCAGCAGCTTAGAGACAGGTGAGCAGTTCTTC	CASSLETGEQFF	NA	TRBJ2-1	TRBV11-2	once
TGTGCCAGCAGCTCAGTCTCTTACAATGAGCAGTTCTTC	CASSSVSYNEQFF	NA	TRBJ2-1	TRBV7-3	NA
TGTGCCAGCAGCCCAATCGGGACAGCAGGCTCCTACGAGCAGTACTTC	CASSPIGTAGSYEQYF	TRBD1	TRBJ2-7	TRBV28	NA
TGTGCCAGCAGCGTTGGGGGCGCGGTAGGGGAGCTGTTTTTT	CASSVGGAVGELFF	NA	TRBJ2-2	TRBV9	NA
TGTGCCAGCAGCTTCGTAGCGGGAGATGGGTACGAGCAGTACTTC	CASSFVAGDGYEQYF	TRBD2	TRBJ2-7	TRBV5-4	NA
TGTGCCAGCAGCCGCGGACAGGGGGCGAGTTTCGAGCAGTACTTC	CASSRGQGASFEQYF	TRBD1	TRBJ2-7	TRBV11-2	NA
TGTGCCAGCAGCTGGACAGGGGACACCGGGGAGCTGTTTTTT	CASSWTGDTGELFF	TRBD1	TRBJ2-2	TRBV27	NA
TGTGCCAGTAGTATCCAGCGGGGGTTTAATGAGCAGTTCTTC	CASSIQRGFNEQFF	TRBD2	TRBJ2-1	TRBV19	NA
TGCGCCAGCAGATCCGGACAGGGAGGCTCCTACAATGAGCAGTTCTTC	CASRSGQGGSYNEQFF	TRBD1	TRBJ2-1	TRBV10-1	once
TGCGCCAGCAGCTTGGATGGGACAGCAGACCTCACAGATACGCAGTATTTT	CASSLDGTADLTDTQYF	TRBD1	TRBJ2-3	TRBV5-1	NA
TGCAGCGTTGATGGGACTAGCGGGAGGGTACAGAAAGAGACCCAGTACTTC	CSVDGTSGRVQKETQYF	TRBD2	TRBJ2-5	TRBV29-1	NA
TGTGCCAGCAGTTACTCGGCAGACGAGCAGTACTTC	CASSYSADEQYF	NA	TRBJ2-7	TRBV6-5	NA
TGTGCCAGCAGTTACAGGGGAATAAACTATGGCTACACCTTC	CASSYRGINYGYTF	TRBD1	TRBJ1-2	TRBV5-8	NA
TGTGCCAGCAGTGATTCGGGACAGGGGGCTCTCGAGCAGTACTTC	CASSDSGQGALEQYF	TRBD1	TRBJ2-7	TRBV6-1	NA
TGTGCCAGCAGCTTCCTAGCGGGAGCGGGCAATGAGCAGTTCTTC	CASSFLAGAGNEQFF	TRBD2	TRBJ2-1	TRBV7-3	once
TGCGCCAGCAGCGGATCACAGGGGGCAGGCGAAAAACTGTTTTTT	CASSGSQGAGEKLFF	TRBD1	TRBJ1-4	TRBV5-1	NA
TGTGCCAGCAGCCATGGACAATCTGGAAACACCATATATTTT	CASSHGQSGNTIYF	NA	TRBJ1-3	TRBV13	few
TGTGCCAGTAGTCCTCTGGGGGGGACCACTGAAGCTTTCTTT	CASSPLGGTTEAFF	NA	TRBJ1-1	TRBV19	NA
TGTGCCAGCAGCTTGGTTGAGGATGAGCAGTTCTTC	CASSLVEDEQFF	NA	TRBJ2-1	TRBV7-9	NA
TGTGCCAGCAGCTTGGCCTCTAGCGGGAGTTACGAGCAGTACTTC	CASSLASSGSYEQYF	TRBD2	TRBJ2-7	TRBV5-6	once
TGCGCCAGCAGCTTGGTTCATCCCACTAATACTGAAGCTTTCTTT	CASSLVHPTNTEAFF	NA	TRBJ1-1	TRBV5-1	NA
TGTGCCAGCAGCTTGGGGGGACGGAATTCACCCCTCCACTTT	CASSLGGRNSPLHF	NA	TRBJ1-6	TRBV11-3	few
TGTGCCAGCAGTGCAGGGGGCGAAGGTGAAAAACTGTTTTTT	CASSAGGEGEKLFF	TRBD1	TRBJ1-4	TRBV6-6	NA
TGTGCCAGCAGCCGACTAGCGGAGGGGGGCCACGAGCAGTACTTC	CASSRLAEGGHEQYF	TRBD2	TRBJ2-7	TRBV7-9	NA
TGTGCCAGCAGTTTATCACAGGGCGGGGGTAGCAATCAGCCCCAGCATTTT	CASSLSQGGGSNQPQHF	NA	TRBJ1-5	TRBV27	NA
TGTGCCAGCAGTTACCTGAACACCGGGGAGCTGTTTTTT	CASSYLNTGELFF	NA	TRBJ2-2	TRBV6-5	NA
TGCGCCAGCGGACCACCCAGGGGGTCGGACGAGCAGTACTTC	CASGPPRGSDEQYF	TRBD1	TRBJ2-7	TRBV23-1	NA
TGTGCCAGTAGTATAGCAAGCGGGCGGTCAAGGACCCAGCATTTT	CASSIASGRSRTQHF	NA	TRBJ1-5	TRBV19	few
TGTGCCAGTAGTATGACAGTAAGCTCCTACAATGAGCAGTTCTTC	CASSMTVSSYNEQFF	NA	TRBJ2-1	TRBV19	NA
TGTGCCGTACACCTTAGCGGAATCTCCTACAATGAGCAGTTCTTC	CAVHLSGISYNEQFF	NA	TRBJ2-1	TRBV28	NA
TGCGCCAGCAGCCATGGAGTGGAAGGCTACACCTTC	CASSHGVEGYTF	NA	TRBJ1-2	TRBV4-3	NA
TGTGCCAGCAGCGTAACCGGGACAGGGTACGAAAAACTGTTTTTT	CASSVTGTGYEKLFF	TRBD1	TRBJ1-4	TRBV9	NA
TGTGCCAGCAGTCCCTTTTTAGCGGGAGGGCCGGGTAATGAGCAGTTCTTC	CASSPFLAGGPGNEQFF	TRBD2	TRBJ2-1	TRBV28	NA
TGCAGCGCCTGCGCGGCCGACCTCAACACCATATATTTT	CSACAADLNTIYF	NA	TRBJ1-3	TRBV29-1	NA
TGCGCCAGCAGCCTACGGGGGGGCTGGGGGGATACGCAGTATTTT	CASSLRGGWGDTQYF	TRBD2	TRBJ2-3	TRBV4-3	NA
TGTGCCAGCAGCGTAGGATTTGGGACACTTAACTATGGCTACACCTTC	CASSVGFGTLNYGYTF	NA	TRBJ1-2	TRBV7-9	NA
TGTGCCAGCAGCTTAGCGCCCAGGGATGGCTACACCTTC	CASSLAPRDGYTF	NA	TRBJ1-2	TRBV7-9	NA
TGTGCCAGCAGCCCGAAGGTCCTAGCGGGAGGGCCCGGAGAGACCCAGTACTTC	CASSPKVLAGGPGETQYF	TRBD2	TRBJ2-5	TRBV5-4	NA